These T cell receptor beta chains were read from a single sample in a study of T cell responses to AZD1222 COVID-19 vaccine. The method was immunoSEQ multiplex PCR; TCRdb's version includes in-frame clones alone and lacks a portion of them. This table has some 150,000 clones, around 93% appearing once. Source: peripheral blood, taken 28 days after the second AZD1222 dose. The origin of the receptors is an adult who received the AZD1222 COVID-19 vaccine. The CDR3 runs from the conserved cysteine through the conserved F or W. The order of the fields is D gene, V gene, J gene, CDR3 DNA, CDR3 protein. D genes are given only for firm matches.

d_gene: TRBD1; v_gene: TRBV2; j_gene: TRBJ2-5; CDR3nt: TGTGCCAGCAGAACCGGGACAGGGGGACAAGAGACCCAGTACTTC; CDR3aa: CASRTGTGGQETQYF
d_gene: TRBD2; v_gene: TRBV7-9; j_gene: TRBJ2-1; CDR3nt: TGTGCCAGCAATAAGGCTTCTAGCGGGAAGCATGAGCAGTTCTTC; CDR3aa: CASNKASSGKHEQFF
d_gene: -; v_gene: TRBV5-8; j_gene: TRBJ1-1; CDR3nt: TGTGCCAGCAGCTTAAGTTCTTTGAACACTGAAGCTTTCTTT; CDR3aa: CASSLSSLNTEAFF
d_gene: TRBD1; v_gene: TRBV27; j_gene: TRBJ1-1; CDR3nt: TGTGCCAGCTGGACAGGGGTGGATACTGAAGCTTTCTTT; CDR3aa: CASWTGVDTEAFF
d_gene: -; v_gene: TRBV9; j_gene: TRBJ2-1; CDR3nt: TGTGCCAGCAGCACCCCACCGTCCCCGGAGTTCTTC; CDR3aa: CASSTPPSPEFF
d_gene: -; v_gene: TRBV27; j_gene: TRBJ2-7; CDR3nt: TGTGCCAGCAGTTTATCTGGGGTTATAAGCGAGCAGTACTTC; CDR3aa: CASSLSGVISEQYF
d_gene: -; v_gene: TRBV7-8; j_gene: TRBJ1-2; CDR3nt: TGTGCCAGCAGCTTCAGTAACTATGGCTACACCTTC; CDR3aa: CASSFSNYGYTF
d_gene: TRBD1; v_gene: TRBV5-1; j_gene: TRBJ1-3; CDR3nt: TGCGCCAGCAGCCCGGGACAGGGGGCTCTCTCTGGAAACACCATATATTTT; CDR3aa: CASSPGQGALSGNTIYF
d_gene: -; v_gene: TRBV2; j_gene: TRBJ1-2; CDR3nt: TGTGCCAGCAGTGAAGACTATCCTAAGGGCTACACCTTC; CDR3aa: CASSEDYPKGYTF
d_gene: -; v_gene: TRBV19; j_gene: TRBJ1-2; CDR3nt: TGTGCCAGTAGTTCCGAGACGGGCTACACCTTC; CDR3aa: CASSSETGYTF
d_gene: TRBD1; v_gene: TRBV5-5; j_gene: TRBJ1-2; CDR3nt: TGTGCCAGCAGCGCGCCGGGACAGGGGGCGCGAGGTGGCTACACCTTC; CDR3aa: CASSAPGQGARGGYTF
d_gene: -; v_gene: TRBV5-1; j_gene: TRBJ2-7; CDR3nt: TGCGCCAGCAGTCGTGACAGCAGTTCCTACGAGCAGTACTTC; CDR3aa: CASSRDSSSYEQYF
d_gene: -; v_gene: TRBV4-1; j_gene: TRBJ2-3; CDR3nt: TGCGCCAGCAGCCCAACAAGGAACTCAGATACGCAGTATTTT; CDR3aa: CASSPTRNSDTQYF
d_gene: TRBD1; v_gene: TRBV3-1/TRBV3-2; j_gene: TRBJ1-2; CDR3nt: TGTGCCAGCAGCTACGCCGGGACAGGGGCGGAAGGCTACACCTTC; CDR3aa: CASSYAGTGAEGYTF